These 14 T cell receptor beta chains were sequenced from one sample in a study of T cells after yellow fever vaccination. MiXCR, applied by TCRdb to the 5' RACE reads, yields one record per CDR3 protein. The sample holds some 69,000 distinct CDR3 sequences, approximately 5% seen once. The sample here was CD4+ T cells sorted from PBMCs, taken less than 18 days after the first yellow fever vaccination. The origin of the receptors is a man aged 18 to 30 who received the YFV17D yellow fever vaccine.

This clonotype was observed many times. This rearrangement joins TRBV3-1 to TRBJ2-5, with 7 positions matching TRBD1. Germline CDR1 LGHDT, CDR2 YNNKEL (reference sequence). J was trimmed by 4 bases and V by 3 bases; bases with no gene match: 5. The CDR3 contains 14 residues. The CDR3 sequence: CASSHPGQRETQYF. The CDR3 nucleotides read TGTGCCAGCAGCCACCCGGGACAGCGAGAGACCCAGTACTTC.

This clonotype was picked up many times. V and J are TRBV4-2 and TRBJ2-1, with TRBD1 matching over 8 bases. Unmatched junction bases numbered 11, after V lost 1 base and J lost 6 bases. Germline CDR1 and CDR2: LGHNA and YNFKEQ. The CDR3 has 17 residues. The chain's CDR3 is CASSQVNMWDRSNEQFF. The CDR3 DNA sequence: TGTGCCAGCAGCCAAGTGAATATGTGGGACAGGAGCAATGAGCAGTTCTTC.

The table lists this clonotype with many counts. DNA of the CDR3: TGTGCCAGCTCCAGGGTTACGAACACCGGGGAGCTGTTTTTT. This codes for CASSRVTNTGELFF. The V and J genes are TRBV18 and TRBJ2-2; possible D gene TRBD1, 5 bases. This CDR3 comprises 14 residues. Germline V gives CDR1 KGHSH, CDR2 LQKENI. V gave up 6 bases and J gave up 0 bases, with 8 bases separating them.

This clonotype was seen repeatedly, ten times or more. The CDR3 spells CASSLVPGAVTYEQYF. Here the CDR3 DNA reads TGCGCCAGCAGCTTGGTTCCGGGGGCCGTAACCTACGAGCAGTACTTC. V gene TRBV5-1 combines with J gene TRBJ2-7; D is tentatively TRBD1 or TRBD2 (6 bases each). Trimming took 0 bases from V and 2 from J, leaving 15 bases between them. Germline CDR1 and CDR2: SGHRS and YFSETQ. The CDR3 covers 16 residues.

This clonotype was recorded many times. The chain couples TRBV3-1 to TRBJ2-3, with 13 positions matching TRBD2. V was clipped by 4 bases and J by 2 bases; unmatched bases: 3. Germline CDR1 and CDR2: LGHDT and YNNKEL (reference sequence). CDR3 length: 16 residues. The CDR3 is CASSLTSGGTTDTQYF. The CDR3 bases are TGTGCCAGCAGCCTGACTAGCGGGGGGACCACAGATACGCAGTATTTT.

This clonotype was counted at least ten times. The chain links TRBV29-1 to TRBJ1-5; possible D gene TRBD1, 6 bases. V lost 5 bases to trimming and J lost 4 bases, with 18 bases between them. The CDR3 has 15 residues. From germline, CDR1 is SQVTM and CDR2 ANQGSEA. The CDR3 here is CSVSPGVWKNQPQHF. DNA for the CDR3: TGCAGCGTTTCCCCAGGGGTGTGGAAAAATCAGCCCCAGCATTTT.

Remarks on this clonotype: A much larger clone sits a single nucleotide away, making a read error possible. CDR3: CASSLRFPKSVGLIDNEQFF. The CDR3 DNA sequence: TGTGCCAGCAGTTTACGATTCCCTAAGTCTGTGGGCCTCATCGACAATGAGCAGTTCTTC. The chain combines TRBV12-3 or TRBV12-4 with TRBJ2-1; D not resolved. V was shortened by 2 bases and J by 5 bases, with 28 bases between the two germline ends. This CDR3 is built from 20 residues.

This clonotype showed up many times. The CDR3 region has the DNA TGTGCCAGCAGTTTGGTTGAAGCTTTCTTT. Its translation: CASSLVEAFF. This sequence joins TRBV12-3 or TRBV12-4 and TRBJ1-1; D gene unclear. This CDR3 spans 10 amino acids. Trimming pared 3 bases from V and 7 bases from J, leaving 3 bases between.

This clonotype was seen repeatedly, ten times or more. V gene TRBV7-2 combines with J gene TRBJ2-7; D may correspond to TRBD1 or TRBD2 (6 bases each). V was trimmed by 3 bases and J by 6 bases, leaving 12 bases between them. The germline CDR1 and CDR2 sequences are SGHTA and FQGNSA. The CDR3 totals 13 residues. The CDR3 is CASSFSRGGEQYF. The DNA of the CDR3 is TGTGCCAGCAGCTTCTCCAGGGGAGGCGAGCAGTACTTC.

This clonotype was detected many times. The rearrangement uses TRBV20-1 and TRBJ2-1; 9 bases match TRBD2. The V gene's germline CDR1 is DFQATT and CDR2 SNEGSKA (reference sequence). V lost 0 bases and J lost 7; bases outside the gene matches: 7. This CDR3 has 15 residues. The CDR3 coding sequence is TGCAGTGCTAGAGATCCTTGGCGGGGGGGGAATGAGCAGTTCTTC. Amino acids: CSARDPWRGGNEQFF.

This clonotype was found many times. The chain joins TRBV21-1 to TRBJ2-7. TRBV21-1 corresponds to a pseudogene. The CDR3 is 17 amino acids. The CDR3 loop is CASSKEQSGQDPYEQYV. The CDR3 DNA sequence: TGTGCCAGCAGCAAAGAACAGTCAGGACAGGATCCCTACGAGCAGTACGTC.

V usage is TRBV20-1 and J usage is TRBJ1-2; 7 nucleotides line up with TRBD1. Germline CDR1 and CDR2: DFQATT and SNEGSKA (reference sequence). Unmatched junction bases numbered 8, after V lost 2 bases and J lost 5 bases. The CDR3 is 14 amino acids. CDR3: CSARYQGDGYGYTF. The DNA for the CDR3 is TGCAGTGCTAGATACCAGGGGGACGGGTATGGCTACACCTTC.

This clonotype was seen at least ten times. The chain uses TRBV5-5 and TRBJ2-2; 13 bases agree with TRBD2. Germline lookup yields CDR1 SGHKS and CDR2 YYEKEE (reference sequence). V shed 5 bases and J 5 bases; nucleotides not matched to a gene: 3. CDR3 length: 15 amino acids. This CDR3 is CASSLGLAGTGELFF. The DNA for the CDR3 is TGTGCCAGCAGTCTGGGACTAGCGGGGACCGGGGAGCTGTTTTTT. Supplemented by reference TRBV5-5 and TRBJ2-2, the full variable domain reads DAGVTQSPTHLIKTRGQQVTLRCSPISGHKSVSWYQQVLGQGPQFIFQYYEKEERGRGNFPDRFSARQFPNYSSELNVNALLLGDSALYLCASSLGLAGTGELFFGEGSRLTVL.

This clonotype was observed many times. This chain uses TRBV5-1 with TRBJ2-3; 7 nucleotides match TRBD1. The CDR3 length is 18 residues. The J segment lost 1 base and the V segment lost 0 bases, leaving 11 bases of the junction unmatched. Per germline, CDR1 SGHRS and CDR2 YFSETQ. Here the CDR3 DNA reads TGCGCCAGCAGCTTGGGTAGGACAGGTAAATCAGGCACAGATACGCAGTATTTT. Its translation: CASSLGRTGKSGTDTQYF.